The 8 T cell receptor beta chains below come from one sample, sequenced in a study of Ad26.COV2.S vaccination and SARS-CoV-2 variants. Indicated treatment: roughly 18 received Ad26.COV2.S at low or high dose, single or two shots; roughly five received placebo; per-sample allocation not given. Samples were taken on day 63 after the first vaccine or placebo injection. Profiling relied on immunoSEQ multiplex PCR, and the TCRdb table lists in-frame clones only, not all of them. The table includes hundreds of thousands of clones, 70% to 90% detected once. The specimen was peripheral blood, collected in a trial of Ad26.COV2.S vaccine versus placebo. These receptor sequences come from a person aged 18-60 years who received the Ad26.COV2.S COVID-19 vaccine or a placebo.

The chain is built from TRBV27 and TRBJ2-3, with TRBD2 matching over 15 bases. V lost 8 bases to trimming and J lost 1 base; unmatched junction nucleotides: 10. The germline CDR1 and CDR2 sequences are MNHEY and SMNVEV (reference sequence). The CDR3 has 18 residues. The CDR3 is CASPRPGLAGGCTDTQYF. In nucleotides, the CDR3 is TGTGCCAGCCCCCGGCCGGGACTAGCGGGAGGTTGCACAGATACGCAGTATTTT.

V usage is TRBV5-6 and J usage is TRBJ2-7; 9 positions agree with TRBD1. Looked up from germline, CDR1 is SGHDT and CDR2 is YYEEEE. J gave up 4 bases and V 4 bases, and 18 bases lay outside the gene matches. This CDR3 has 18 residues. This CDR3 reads CASSQNIWGEDRGYEQYF. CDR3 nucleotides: TGTGCCAGCAGCCAGAATATCTGGGGGGAGGACAGGGGATACGAGCAGTACTTC.

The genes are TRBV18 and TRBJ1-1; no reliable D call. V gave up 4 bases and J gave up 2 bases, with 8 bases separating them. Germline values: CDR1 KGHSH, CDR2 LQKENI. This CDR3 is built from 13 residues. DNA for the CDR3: TGTGCCAGCTCACGTACAGAAAACACTGAAGCTTTCTTT. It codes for CASSRTENTEAFF. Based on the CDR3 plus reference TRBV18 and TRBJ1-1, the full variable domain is NAGVMQNPRHLVRRRGQEARLRCSPMKGHSHVYWYRQLPEEGLKFMVYLQKENIIDESGMPKERFSAEFPKEGPSILRIQQVVRGDSAAYFCASSRTENTEAFFGQGTRLTVV.

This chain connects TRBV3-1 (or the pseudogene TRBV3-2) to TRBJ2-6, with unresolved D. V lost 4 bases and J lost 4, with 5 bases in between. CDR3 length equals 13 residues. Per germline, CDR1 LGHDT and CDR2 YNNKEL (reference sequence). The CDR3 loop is CASSPPGANVLTF. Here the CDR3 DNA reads TGTGCCAGCAGCCCCCCGGGGGCCAACGTCCTGACTTTC.

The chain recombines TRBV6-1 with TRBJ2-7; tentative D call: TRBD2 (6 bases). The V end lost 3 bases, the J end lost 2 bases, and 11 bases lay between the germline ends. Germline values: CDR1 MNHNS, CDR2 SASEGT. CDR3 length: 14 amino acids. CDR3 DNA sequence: TGTGCCAGCAGTGACCGGTGGGGGGCCTACGAGCAGTACTTC. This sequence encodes CASSDRWGAYEQYF.

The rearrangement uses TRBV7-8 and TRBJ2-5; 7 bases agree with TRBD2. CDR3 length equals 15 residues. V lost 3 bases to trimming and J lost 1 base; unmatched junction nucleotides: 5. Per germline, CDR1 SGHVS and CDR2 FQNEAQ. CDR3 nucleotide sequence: TGTGCCAGCAGCTTCTCCGGGACTACCCAAGAGACCCAGTACTTC. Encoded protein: CASSFSGTTQETQYF.

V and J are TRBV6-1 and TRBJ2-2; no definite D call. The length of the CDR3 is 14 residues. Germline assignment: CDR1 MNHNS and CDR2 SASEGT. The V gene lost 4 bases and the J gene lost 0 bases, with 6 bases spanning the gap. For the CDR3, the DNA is TGTGCCAGCAGTGTAGCAGCGAACACCGGGGAGCTGTTTTTT. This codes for CASSVAANTGELFF.

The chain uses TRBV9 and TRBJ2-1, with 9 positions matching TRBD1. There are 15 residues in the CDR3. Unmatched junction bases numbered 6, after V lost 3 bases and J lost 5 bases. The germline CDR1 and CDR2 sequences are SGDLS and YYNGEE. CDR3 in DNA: TGTGCCAGCAGCGCTCAGACAGGGGGTCACAATGAGCAGTTCTTC. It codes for CASSAQTGGHNEQFF.